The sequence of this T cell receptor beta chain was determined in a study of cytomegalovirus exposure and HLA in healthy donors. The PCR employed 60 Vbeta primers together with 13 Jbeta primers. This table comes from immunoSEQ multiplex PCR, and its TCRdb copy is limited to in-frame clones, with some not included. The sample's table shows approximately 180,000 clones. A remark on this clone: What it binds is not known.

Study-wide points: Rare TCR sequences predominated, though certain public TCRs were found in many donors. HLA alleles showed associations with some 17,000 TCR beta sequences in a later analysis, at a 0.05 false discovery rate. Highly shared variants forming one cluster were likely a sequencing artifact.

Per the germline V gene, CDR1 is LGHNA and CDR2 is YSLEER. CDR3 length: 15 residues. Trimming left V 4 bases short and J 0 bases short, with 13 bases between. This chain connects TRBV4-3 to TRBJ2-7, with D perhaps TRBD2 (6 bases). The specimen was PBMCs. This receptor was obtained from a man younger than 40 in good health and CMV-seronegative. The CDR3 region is CASSRTVAVSYEQYF. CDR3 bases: TGCGCCAGCAGCCGGACGGTAGCGGTCTCCTACGAGCAGTACTTC.